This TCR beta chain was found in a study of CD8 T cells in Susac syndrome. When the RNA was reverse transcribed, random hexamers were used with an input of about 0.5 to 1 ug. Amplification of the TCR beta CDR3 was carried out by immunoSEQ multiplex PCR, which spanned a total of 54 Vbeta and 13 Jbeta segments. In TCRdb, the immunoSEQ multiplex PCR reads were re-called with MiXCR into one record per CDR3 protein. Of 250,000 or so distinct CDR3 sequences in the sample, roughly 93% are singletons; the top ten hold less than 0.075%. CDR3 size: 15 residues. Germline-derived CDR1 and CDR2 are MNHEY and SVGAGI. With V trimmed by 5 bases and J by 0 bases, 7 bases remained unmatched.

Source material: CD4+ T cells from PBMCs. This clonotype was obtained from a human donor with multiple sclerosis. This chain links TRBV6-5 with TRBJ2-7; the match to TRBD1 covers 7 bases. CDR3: CASSRQGGSSYEQYF. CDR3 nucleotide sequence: TGTGCCAGCAGTCGACAGGGCGGCTCCTCCTACGAGCAGTACTTC.